This record looks at one T cell receptor (beta chain) sequence and its context. This sample stems from a study of blood T cell repertoires in COVID-19. Study overall: The origin of the acute and convalescent COVID-19 samples was the United States, Italy and Spain.

CDR3 length: 14 amino acids. The germline V gene encodes CDR1 MGHRA and CDR2 YSYEKL. V shed 3 bases, J shed 5 bases, and the junction held 1 base outside the gene matches. The study drew participants aged about 18 to 89 years from some 23 US areas. Authors' methods: Estimation of nucleated cell counts was performed using reference gene primer amplification. Method: immunoSEQ multiplex PCR; TCRdb's copy keeps in-frame clones and lacks some. The DNA was the basis for D and trimming; V, J and clone size are from that table. The sample has 400,000 or so clones; around 90% are singletons. Sequences were obtained from PBMCs or T cells enriched from blood (not recorded which). This rearrangement joins TRBV4-1 to TRBJ1-5, with 10 bases fitting TRBD1. This clonotype originated in a woman aged 40-49 years with acute COVID-19. The CDR3 protein is CASSQDRGDQPQHF. CDR3 bases: TGCGCCAGCAGCCAGGACAGGGGGGATCAGCCCCAGCATTTT.